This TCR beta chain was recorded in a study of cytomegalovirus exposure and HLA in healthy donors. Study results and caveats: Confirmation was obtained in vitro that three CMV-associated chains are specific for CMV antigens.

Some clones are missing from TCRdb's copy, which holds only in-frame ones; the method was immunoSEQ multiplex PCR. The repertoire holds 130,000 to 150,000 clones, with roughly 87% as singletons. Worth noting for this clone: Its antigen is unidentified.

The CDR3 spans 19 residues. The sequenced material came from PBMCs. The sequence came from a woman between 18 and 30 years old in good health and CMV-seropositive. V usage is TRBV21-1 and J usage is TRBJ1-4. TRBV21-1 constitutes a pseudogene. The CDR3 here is CASSNWIGLLLGGGEKLFF. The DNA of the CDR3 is TGTGCCAGCAGCAATTGGATAGGGTTGTTGTTAGGCGGGGGAGAAAAACTGTTTTTT.